The 15 T cell receptor beta chains below were found in one sample sequenced in a study of vaccination and CD4 T cells after COVID-19. CD4+ T cells that had been cultured provided DNA sequenced with the Oncomine TCR Beta short-read assay. TCRdb redid the calling of the PCR reads with MiXCR, one entry per CDR3 protein. This table has around 20,000 distinct CDR3 sequences, approximately 40% appearing once. Treatment described: 10-day PBMC culture with coronavirus spike peptide pools or control peptides (ViraFEST assay). No antigen is known for these receptors. The source was CD4+ T cells from blood, cultured in vitro, collected after SARS-CoV-2 vaccination. Receptors originate from a human donor who had recovered from COVID-19.

V gene TRBV20-1 combines with J gene TRBJ1-3; D not certain. Trimming pared 0 bases from V and 2 bases from J, leaving 11 bases between. Germline V gene data show CDR1 as DFQATT and CDR2 as SNEGSKA (reference sequence). This CDR3 has 15 residues. The CDR3 sequence: CSARDPKGTGNTIYF. In DNA form, the CDR3 reads TGCAGTGCTAGAGACCCAAAGGGAACTGGAAACACCATATATTTT.

J is TRBJ1-3 and V is TRBV5-5; perhaps TRBD1 as D (6 bases). Trimming pared 4 bases from V and 8 bases from J, leaving 13 bases between. The CDR3 is made up of 13 amino acids. In germline, CDR1 is SGHKS, CDR2 YYEKEE (reference sequence). DNA for the CDR3: TGTGCCAGCAGCGCGGACGGGGGGCACACCATATATTTT. Amino acids: CASSADGGHTIYF.

The gene calls are TRBV19 and TRBJ2-1; 10 bases map to TRBD1. The trim removed 4 bases at V and 7 bases at J, leaving 4 bases unmatched. CDR3 length equals 14 residues. Looked up from germline, CDR1 is LNHDA and CDR2 is SQIVND (reference sequence). In DNA, the CDR3 is TGTGCCAGTAGTACGGGACAGGGGAGGAATGAGCAGTTCTTC. It codes for CASSTGQGRNEQFF.

This clonotype was detected only a few times. CDR3 protein: CASSSPDSSNQPQHF. CDR3 sequence (DNA): TGTGCCAGCAGCTCCCCCGACAGTAGCAATCAGCCCCAGCATTTT. This chain connects TRBV11-3 to TRBJ1-5; weak D call: TRBD1 (5 bases). The CDR3 length is 15 residues. Germline lookup yields CDR1 SGHNT and CDR2 YENEEA. V shed 4 bases and J shed 0 bases, with 10 bases lying between them.

The CDR3 coding sequence is TGTGCCAGCGGCCGCGGGCAGGGTGGAAGCTACGAGCAGTACTTC. Amino acids: CASGRGQGGSYEQYF. The rearrangement uses TRBV27 and TRBJ2-7; the D gene could be TRBD1 or TRBD2 (5 bases each). Germline CDR1 MNHEY, CDR2 SMNVEV (reference sequence). V was clipped by 8 bases and J by 3 bases, with 20 bases between them. CDR3 length: 15 residues.

The V and J genes are TRBV11-1 and TRBJ2-7; the D is unclear. V was shortened by 2 bases and J by 0 bases, with 8 bases between the two germline ends. CDR1 and CDR2 from the germline V gene are SGHAT and FQDESV (reference sequence). CDR3 size: 14 residues. The CDR3: CASSLQISSYEQYF. The DNA of the CDR3 is TGTGCCAGCAGCTTACAGATAAGCTCCTACGAGCAGTACTTC.

This chain joins TRBV12-3 or TRBV12-4 and TRBJ1-2; D is possibly TRBD1 (6 bases). Trimming took 8 bases from V and 5 from J, leaving 18 bases between them. The CDR3 length is 14 residues. The CDR3 DNA reads as TGTGCCAGCCGCCAGACAGGATCGCTTTATGGCTACACCTTC. Its translation is CASRQTGSLYGYTF.

This clonotype was observed a single time. The genes are TRBV2 and TRBJ2-7; TRBD1 aligns across 8 bases. The junction had 8 bases not matched to a gene; V was cut back by 3 bases and J by 7 bases. Germline V gene data show CDR1 as SNHLY and CDR2 as FYNNEI. CDR3 length: 14 amino acids. The CDR3 DNA follows: TGTGCCAGCAGTGAGGACAGGGACCTCGGGGAGCAGTACTTC. It translates to CASSEDRDLGEQYF.

This chain joins TRBV20-1 and TRBJ2-3; 9 bases align to TRBD2. CDR3 length: 14 residues. Germline V gene lookup returns CDR1 DFQATT and CDR2 SNEGSKA (reference sequence). V lost 3 bases, J lost 2 bases, and 3 bases stayed unmatched. The CDR3 DNA is TGCAGTGCTAGGCGGGAGGGCCCCACAGATACGCAGTATTTT. This sequence encodes CSARREGPTDTQYF.

The genes are TRBV27 and TRBJ2-7, with 9 bases lining up with TRBD2. J gave up 0 bases and V 2 bases, and 5 bases lay outside the gene matches. CDR1 is MNHEY, CDR2 SMNVEV, per germline (reference sequence). The CDR3 sequence is 16 residues long. CDR3: CASSLLAGRSSYEQYF. The CDR3 DNA sequence: TGTGCCAGCAGTTTACTAGCGGGGCGGAGCTCCTACGAGCAGTACTTC.

The V call is TRBV7-3, the J call TRBJ1-6; 9 bases are a match to TRBD1. V was pared by 4 bases and J by 6 bases, with 16 bases of the junction left unmatched. The CDR3 has 19 residues. The germline gives CDR1 SGHTA, CDR2 FQGTGA. The CDR3 nucleotides read TGTGCCAGCAGCTCAGTTTTTGTTGCCGCGGGACAGGGTAATTCACCCCTCCACTTT. Protein sequence: CASSSVFVAAGQGNSPLHF.

The table lists this clonotype with a few counts. The chain recombines TRBV20-1 with TRBJ2-7; D not certain. Germline V gives CDR1 DFQATT, CDR2 SNEGSKA (reference sequence). Between the trimmed V and J ends, which lost 6 bases and 2 bases, there was a span of 14 bases. The CDR3 contains 13 residues. As DNA, the CDR3 is TGCAGTGCCCAGAAACTGGAACCCTACGAGCAGTACTTC. Protein: CSAQKLEPYEQYF.

Concerning this clonotype: At one boundary the junction diverges from the germline segment, which might be a read error. This chain joins TRBV6-5 and TRBJ1-1; D is undetermined. This CDR3 contains 12 residues. Germline V gene lookup returns CDR1 MNHEY and CDR2 SVGAGI. CDR3 in amino acids: CASSYLGTEAFF. The CDR3 nucleotides are TGTGCCAGCAGCTACTTAGGCACTGAAGCTTTCTTT.

This clonotype occurred a few times. The V gene is TRBV6-5, the J gene TRBJ2-2; a possible D gene is TRBD2 (6 bases). This CDR3 is built from 17 residues. Germline assignment: CDR1 MNHEY and CDR2 SVGAGI. V was trimmed by 1 base and J by 3 bases, leaving 15 bases between them. The CDR3 region is CASSYYTSYPDTGELFF. DNA for the CDR3: TGTGCCAGCAGTTACTATACTAGCTACCCGGACACCGGGGAGCTGTTTTTT.

The V gene is TRBV20-1, the J gene TRBJ1-3; D unresolved. Trimming pared 5 bases from V and 4 bases from J, leaving 12 bases between. The CDR3 consists of 13 residues. In germline, CDR1 is DFQATT, CDR2 SNEGSKA (reference sequence). This CDR3 is CSARAPGGNTIYF. The CDR3, as DNA: TGCAGTGCTCGGGCCCCGGGAGGAAACACCATATATTTT.